This record concerns one T cell receptor (beta chain) sequence. No antigen is known for it. Naive CD8 cells were CD45RO-negative, positively selected for CCR7, excluding terminally differentiated effector memory CD45RA+ cells. These data come from a study of shared clonotypes between healthy human individuals. Whole-study context: Three CD4 naive, three CD4 memory, two CD8 naive and one CD8 memory plate were used per donor.

Data came from immunoSEQ multiplex PCR; TCRdb stores just in-frame clones and leaves some out. The table lists about 2.2 million clones, 90% to 95% of them singletons. General study results and limits: Researchers found naive subsets generally carried larger estimated richness than memory subsets.

The CDR3 sequence is 15 residues long. CDR1 SGDLS and CDR2 YYNGEE come from the germline V gene. Trimming cost V 0 bases and J 4 bases, with 13 bases left between them. V gene TRBV9 combines with J gene TRBJ1-2; D may be TRBD1 (5 bases). This clonotype originated in a man aged 18 to 30 in good health. Some clones in this sample may be carry-over from other donors' samples. The source material was naive CD8+ T cells from PBMCs. This CDR3 is CASSVGEGFGYGYTF. CDR3 DNA: TGTGCCAGCAGCGTAGGGGAGGGGTTCGGCTATGGCTACACCTTC.